The 26 T cell receptor beta chains listed next were all sequenced from one sample in a study of blood T cells in healthy people across ages (dated by TCRdb to the mid-2010s). Library preparation employed 5' RACE. The reads were generated on an Illumina HiSeq 2500. A second PCR of roughly 7 to 11 cycles was run with a J-beta primer mix and a sample-barcoded 5' primer. The raw public reads went through TCRdb reprocessing: fastp at Q25, MiXCR clone calling, in-frame beta chains kept. One record per CDR3 amino acid sequence lists the most common genes and DNA. Across this sample there are approximately 690,000 distinct CDR3 sequences, with 40% to 45% seen only once. Around 30% of the sample is held by the ten biggest clonotypes. Sequencing was carried out using blood. These receptors were obtained from an elderly man in good health.

This rearrangement joins TRBV3-1 to TRBJ2-3; D is unclear. This CDR3 has 15 residues. Trimming cost V 1 base and J 0 bases, with 8 bases left between them. Germline V gives CDR1 LGHDT, CDR2 YNNKEL (reference sequence). The CDR3 region has the DNA TGTGCCAGCAGCCAAGCGGTGACCAGCACAGATACGCAGTATTTT. It encodes CASSQAVTSTDTQYF.

The genes are TRBV20-1 and TRBJ1-5; TRBD1 might be the D (5 bases). Between the trimmed V and J ends, which lost 3 bases and 7 bases, there was a span of 13 bases. CDR3 size: 13 residues. Germline V gene lookup returns CDR1 DFQATT and CDR2 SNEGSKA (reference sequence). The chain's CDR3 is CSASAGNTQPQHF. In DNA form, the CDR3 reads TGCAGTGCTAGTGCAGGGAATACGCAGCCCCAGCATTTT.

J is TRBJ2-5 and V is TRBV7-2; no clear D gene. CDR1 and CDR2 from the germline V gene are SGHTA and FQGNSA. V lost 6 bases and J 4 bases, leaving 6 bases between the germline ends. The CDR3 is made up of 11 amino acids. CDR3 loop: CASRAAETQYF. The CDR3 DNA is TGTGCCAGCAGGGCGGCAGAGACCCAGTACTTC. Full variable domain (missing parts from reference TRBV7-2 and TRBJ2-5): GAGVSQSPSNKVTEKGKDVELRCDPISGHTALYWYRQSLGQGLEFLIYFQGNSAPDKSGLPSDRFSAERTGGSVSTLTIQRTQQEDSAVYLCASRAAETQYFGPGTRLLVL.

This clonotype occurred a few times. The chain is built from TRBV5-6 and TRBJ2-1; 8 positions match TRBD1. Germline V CDR1 and CDR2: SGHDT, YYEEEE. J gave up 9 bases and V 3 bases, and 11 bases lay outside the gene matches. The CDR3 sequence is 15 residues long. CDR3 bases: TGTGCCAGCAGCTCAGACAGGGGATACGCGGTTGAGCAGTTCTTC. It yields the protein CASSSDRGYAVEQFF.

This clonotype was recorded only once. The chain has TRBV20-1 and TRBJ2-1; D is unresolved. Germline-derived CDR1 and CDR2 are DFQATT and SNEGSKA (reference sequence). This CDR3 is 12 amino acids long. V was trimmed by 3 bases and J by 6 bases, leaving 9 bases between them. The CDR3 bases are TGCAGTGCTAGTGTCGGCCTCAATGAGCAGTTCTTC. Protein product: CSASVGLNEQFF.

The rearrangement joins TRBV12-3 or TRBV12-4 to TRBJ2-2; D unclear. Trimming shortened V by 4 bases and J by 9 bases, and 6 bases separated the two germline ends. The CDR3 runs 11 residues. This CDR3 reads CASSYVRELFF. CDR3 bases: TGTGCCAGCAGTTATGTAAGGGAGCTGTTTTTT.

The gene calls are TRBV7-2 and TRBJ2-7; 12 nucleotides agree with TRBD2. CDR3 length: 14 residues. V dropped 1 base and J dropped 9; count of bases not matched to a gene: 4. Per the germline V gene, CDR1 is SGHTA and CDR2 is FQGNSA. CDR3 residues: CASSLELAGGVQYF. The CDR3 DNA sequence: TGTGCCAGCAGCTTAGAACTAGCGGGGGGAGTGCAGTACTTC.

This clonotype has a count of ten or more. V and J are TRBV20-1 and TRBJ2-7; 7 nucleotides line up with TRBD1. With V trimmed by 0 bases and J by 1 base, 3 bases remained unmatched. Germline loops: CDR1 DFQATT, CDR2 SNEGSKA (reference sequence). This CDR3 comprises 14 residues. The CDR3 sequence: CSARDPGQSYEQYF. The CDR3 DNA follows: TGCAGTGCTAGAGATCCGGGACAGTCCTACGAGCAGTACTTC.

Notes on this clonotype: Compared with germline, one end of the junction differs, possibly owing to a read error. In nucleotides, the CDR3 is TGTGCCAGCAGCTTCTACCCCGGGGACCCTAAGGAAAAACTGTTTTTT. Amino acids: CASSFYPGDPKEKLFF. The rearrangement joins TRBV5-4 to TRBJ1-4; D may be TRBD1 (5 bases). Germline CDR1 SGHNT, CDR2 YYREEE (reference sequence). This CDR3 has 16 residues.

This clonotype came up once. V is TRBV12-3 or TRBV12-4 and J is TRBJ2-2; 12 bases map to TRBD2. The CDR3 sequence is 17 residues long. Losses at the gene ends were 3 bases for V and 1 base for J; bases not matched to a gene: 3. The CDR3 protein is CASSFQTSGRNTGELFF. CDR3 coding DNA: TGTGCCAGCAGTTTCCAGACTAGCGGGAGGAACACCGGGGAGCTGTTTTTT.

V is TRBV3-1 and J is TRBJ2-4, with 7 bases that match TRBD2. In germline, CDR1 is LGHDT, CDR2 YNNKEL (reference sequence). J was trimmed by 9 bases and V by 0 bases; bases with no gene match: 5. The CDR3 contains 14 residues. The CDR3 nucleotides are TGTGCCAGCAGCCAAGACGAGGGAGGGCCCATTCAGTACTTC. Protein product: CASSQDEGGPIQYF.

This clonotype came up many times. The chain links TRBV4-3 to TRBJ2-7; a weak D match, TRBD1 (7 bases). Looked up from germline, CDR1 is LGHNA and CDR2 is YSLEER. The CDR3 is 16 amino acids. The V end was cut by 0 bases, the J end by 3 bases, with 15 bases between. For the CDR3, the DNA is TGCGCCAGCAGCCAAGATCTCGCAGGGGGAGGCTACGAGCAGTACTTC. It translates to CASSQDLAGGGYEQYF.

The sample holds one count of this clonotype. The chain combines TRBV28 with TRBJ2-3, with D perhaps matching TRBD2 (6 bases). The length of the CDR3 is 13 residues. The germline CDR1 and CDR2 sequences are MDHEN and SYDVKM. V was trimmed by 4 bases and J by 4 bases, leaving 9 bases between them. The CDR3: CASSSGGSDTQYF. DNA of the CDR3: TGTGCCAGCAGTTCCGGGGGATCAGATACGCAGTATTTT.

This clonotype was found many times. V gene TRBV29-1 combines with J gene TRBJ2-1; D possibly corresponds to TRBD1 (7 bases). Germline assignment: CDR1 SQVTM and CDR2 ANQGSEA. This CDR3 region has 14 residues. The V gene lost 5 bases and the J gene lost 6 bases, with 17 bases spanning the gap. The CDR3 sequence is CSVLGGDRRNEQFF. As DNA, the CDR3 is TGCAGCGTTTTAGGAGGGGACAGACGCAATGAGCAGTTCTTC.

The table lists this clonotype with a few counts. This sequence joins TRBV7-2 and TRBJ2-7; maybe TRBD2 (6 bases). Trimming removed 3 bases from V and 0 bases from J, with 15 bases in between. CDR3 length: 16 amino acids. Germline V lookup: CDR1 SGHTA, CDR2 FQGNSA. The CDR3 loop reads CASSLAPGTASYEQYF. CDR3 DNA sequence: TGTGCCAGCAGCTTGGCCCCCGGGACTGCCTCCTACGAGCAGTACTTC.

This clonotype was seen a few times. This chain connects TRBV20-1 to TRBJ2-5, with a tentative D call TRBD1 (6 bases). Trimming left V 5 bases short and J 1 base short, with 23 bases between. Per the germline V gene, CDR1 is DFQATT and CDR2 is SNEGSKA (reference sequence). This CDR3 has 17 residues. The CDR3 protein is CSARRVRRGRRQETQYF. In nucleotides, the CDR3 is TGCAGTGCTCGGCGAGTTCGCAGGGGTAGACGCCAAGAGACCCAGTACTTC.

The chain has TRBV20-1 and TRBJ2-1; 10 bases align to TRBD2. With 7 bases clipped from V and 12 bases from J, the junction kept 12 bases outside the gene matches. This CDR3 has 13 residues. Germline CDR1 is DFQATT and CDR2 is SNEGSKA (reference sequence). CDR3 nucleotides: TGCAGTGTTCCTAGCGGGAGTTCGGGGGGGCAGTTCTTC. Its translation: CSVPSGSSGGQFF.

This clonotype has only a few counts. Here the CDR3 reads CASSLGVTGDEQFF. CDR3 nucleotide sequence: TGCGCCAGCAGCTTGGGGGTAACCGGCGATGAGCAGTTCTTC. The V and J genes are TRBV5-1 and TRBJ2-1; D gene ambiguous. Germline-derived CDR1 and CDR2 are SGHRS and YFSETQ. This CDR3 region has 14 residues. Trimming took 0 bases from V and 8 from J, leaving 12 bases between them.

This clonotype came up many times. The genes are TRBV6-6 and TRBJ1-3; D gene uncertain. V was pared by 4 bases and J by 0 bases, with 10 bases between. Per germline, CDR1 MNHNY and CDR2 SVGAGI (reference sequence). There are 15 residues in the CDR3. The CDR3 region is CASSSDVSSGNTIYF. In nucleotides, the CDR3 is TGTGCCAGCAGTTCGGACGTGAGCTCTGGAAACACCATATATTTT.

This rearrangement joins TRBV9 to TRBJ2-7; 10 bases fit TRBD2. The CDR3 runs 15 residues. J was trimmed by 3 bases and V by 2 bases; bases with no gene match: 5. Germline V gene lookup returns CDR1 SGDLS and CDR2 YYNGEE. CDR3 amino acids: CASSVSTSGNYEQYF. In DNA, the CDR3 is TGTGCCAGCAGCGTTTCTACTAGCGGGAACTACGAGCAGTACTTC.

This clonotype came up a few times. The chain has TRBV5-1 and TRBJ2-1, with 11 positions matching TRBD2. There are 15 residues in the CDR3. Losses at the gene ends were 7 bases for V and 7 bases for J; bases not matched to a gene: 10. The germline gives CDR1 SGHRS, CDR2 YFSETQ. The chain's CDR3 is CASGDLAGGVNEQFF. The CDR3 nucleotides are TGCGCCAGCGGAGACCTAGCGGGAGGCGTGAATGAGCAGTTCTTC.

This clonotype has a count of ten or more. The V gene is TRBV20-1, the J gene TRBJ2-3; either TRBD1 or TRBD2 may supply D (6 bases each). The CDR3 sequence is 14 residues long. Germline V gene lookup returns CDR1 DFQATT and CDR2 SNEGSKA (reference sequence). The V and J ends lost 5 bases and 6 bases respectively, with 18 bases between them. The chain's CDR3 is CSAGPGGGRDTQYF. CDR3 DNA sequence: TGCAGTGCTGGCCCCGGAGGGGGTCGGGATACGCAGTATTTT.

About this clonotype itself: Its ends do not fully match the called genes, so a read error is possible. The chain uses TRBV7-2 and TRBJ2-1, with 7 bases matching TRBD2. The CDR3 is 16 amino acids. Looked up from germline, CDR1 is SGHTA and CDR2 is FQGNSA. Written as DNA, the CDR3 is TGTGCCAGCAGCCTAGCGGAACGGAGCTCCTACAATGAGCAGTTCTTC. Protein product: CASSLAERSSYNEQFF.

This clonotype occurred once. The rearrangement joins TRBV4-1 to TRBJ2-7, with 8 bases identical to TRBD2. Germline CDR1 is MGHRA and CDR2 is YSYEKL. The CDR3 sequence is 16 residues long. With 4 bases clipped from V and 2 bases from J, the junction kept 10 bases outside the gene matches. The CDR3 sequence: CASSPRGGRPPYEQYF. The CDR3 nucleotides are TGCGCCAGCAGCCCACGGGGGGGAAGACCTCCCTACGAGCAGTACTTC.

This clonotype was counted at least ten times. The chain carries TRBV6-1 and TRBJ2-1; perhaps TRBD1 as D (6 bases). V dropped 8 bases and J dropped 8 bases, with 13 bases sitting between them. This CDR3 is built from 12 residues. Germline lookup yields CDR1 MNHNS and CDR2 SASEGT. As DNA, the CDR3 is TGTGCCAGCGACCGCAACAGGGATGAGCAGTTCTTC. Its protein product is CASDRNRDEQFF.

This chain connects TRBV29-1 to TRBJ1-1, with a possible D match to TRBD1 (5 bases). Trimming took 2 bases from V and 7 from J, leaving 26 bases between them. CDR1 is SQVTM and CDR2 is ANQGSEA in the germline V gene. The CDR3 sequence is 17 residues long. CDR3 sequence reads: CSVEPTQVRQKMGEAFF. Written as DNA, the CDR3 is TGCAGCGTTGAACCCACTCAGGTTAGACAGAAAATGGGTGAAGCTTTCTTT.